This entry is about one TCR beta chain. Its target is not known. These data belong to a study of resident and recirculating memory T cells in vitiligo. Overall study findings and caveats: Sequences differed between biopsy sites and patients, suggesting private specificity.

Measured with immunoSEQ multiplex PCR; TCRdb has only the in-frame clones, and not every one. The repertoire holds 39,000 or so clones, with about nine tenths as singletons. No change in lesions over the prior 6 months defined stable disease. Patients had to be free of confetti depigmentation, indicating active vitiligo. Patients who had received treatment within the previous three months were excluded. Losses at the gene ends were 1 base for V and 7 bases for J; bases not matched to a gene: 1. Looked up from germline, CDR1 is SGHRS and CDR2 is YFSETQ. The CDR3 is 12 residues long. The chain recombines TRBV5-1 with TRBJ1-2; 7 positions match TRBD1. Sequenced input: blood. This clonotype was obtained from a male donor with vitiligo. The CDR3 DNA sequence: TGCGCCAGCAGCTTGACAGGGGTTGGCTACACCTTC. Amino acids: CASSLTGVGYTF.